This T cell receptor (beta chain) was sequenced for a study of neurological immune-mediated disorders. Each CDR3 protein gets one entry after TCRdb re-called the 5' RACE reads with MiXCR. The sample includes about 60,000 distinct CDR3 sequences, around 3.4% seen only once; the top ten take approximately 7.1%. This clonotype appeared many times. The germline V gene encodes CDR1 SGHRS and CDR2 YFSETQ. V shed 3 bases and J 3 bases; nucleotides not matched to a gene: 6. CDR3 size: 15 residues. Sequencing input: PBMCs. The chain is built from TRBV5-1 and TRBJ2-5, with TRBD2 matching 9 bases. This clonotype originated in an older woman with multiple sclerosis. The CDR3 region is CASSSGTSLKETQYF. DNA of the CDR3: TGCGCCAGCAGCTCCGGGACTAGCCTTAAAGAGACCCAGTACTTC.